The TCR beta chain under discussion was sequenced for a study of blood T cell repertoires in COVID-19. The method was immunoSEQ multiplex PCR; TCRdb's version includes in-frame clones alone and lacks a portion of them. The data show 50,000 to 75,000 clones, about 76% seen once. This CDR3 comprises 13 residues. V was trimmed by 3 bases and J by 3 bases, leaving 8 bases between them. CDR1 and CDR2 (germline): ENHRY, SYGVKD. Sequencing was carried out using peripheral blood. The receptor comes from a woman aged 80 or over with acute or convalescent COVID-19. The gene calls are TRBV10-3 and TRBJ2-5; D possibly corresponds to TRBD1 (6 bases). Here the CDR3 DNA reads TGTGCCATCAGTGACAGGGGCGAAGAGACCCAGTACTTC. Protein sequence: CAISDRGEETQYF.